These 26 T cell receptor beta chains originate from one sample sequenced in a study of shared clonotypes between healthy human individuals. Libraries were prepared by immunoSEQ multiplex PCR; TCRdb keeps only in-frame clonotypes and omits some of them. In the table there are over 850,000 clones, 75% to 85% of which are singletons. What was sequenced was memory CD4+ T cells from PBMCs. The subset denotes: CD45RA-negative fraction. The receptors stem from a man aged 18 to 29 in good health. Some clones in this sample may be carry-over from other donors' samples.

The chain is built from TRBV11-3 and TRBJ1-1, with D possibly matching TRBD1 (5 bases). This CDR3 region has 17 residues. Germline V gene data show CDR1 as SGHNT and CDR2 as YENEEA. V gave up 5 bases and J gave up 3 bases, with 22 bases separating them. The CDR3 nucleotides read TGTGCCAGCAGCCCCTTCACGGGCCCCGGGGCGGACACTGAAGCTTTCTTT. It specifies CASSPFTGPGADTEAFF.

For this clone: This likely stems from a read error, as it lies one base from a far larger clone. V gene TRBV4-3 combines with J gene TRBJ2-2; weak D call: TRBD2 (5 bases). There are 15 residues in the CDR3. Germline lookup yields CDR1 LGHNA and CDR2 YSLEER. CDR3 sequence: CASSQHLTNTGELLF. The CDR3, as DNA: TGCGCCAGCAGCCAGCACTTAACGAACACCGGGGAGCTGCTTTTT.

CDR3 bases: TGTGCCACCCAGCAGGGACTAGCCTACAATGAGCAGTTCTTC. Translation: CATQQGLAYNEQFF. This chain joins TRBV6-5 and TRBJ2-1; 8 bases are shared with TRBD2. Germline loops: CDR1 MNHEY, CDR2 SVGAGI. The V segment lost 10 bases and the J segment 2 bases; nucleotides outside the gene matches: 7. CDR3 length equals 14 residues.

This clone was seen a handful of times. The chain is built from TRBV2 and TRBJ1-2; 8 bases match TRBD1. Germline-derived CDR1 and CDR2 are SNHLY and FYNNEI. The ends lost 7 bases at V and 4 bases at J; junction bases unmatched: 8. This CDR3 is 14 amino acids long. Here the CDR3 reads CASTPGGAGYGYTF. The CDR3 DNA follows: TGTGCCAGCACCCCAGGGGGCGCAGGCTATGGCTACACCTTC. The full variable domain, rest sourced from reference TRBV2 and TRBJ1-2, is EPEVTQTPSHQVTQMGQEVILRCVPISNHLYFYWYRQILGQKVEFLVSFYNNEISEKSEIFDDQFSVERPDGSNFTLKIRSTKLEDSAMYFCASTPGGAGYGYTFGSGTRLTVV.

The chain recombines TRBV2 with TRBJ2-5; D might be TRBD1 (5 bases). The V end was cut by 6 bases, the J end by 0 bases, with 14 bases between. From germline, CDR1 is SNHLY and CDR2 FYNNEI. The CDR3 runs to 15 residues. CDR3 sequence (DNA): TGTGCCAGCAGACGACAGACTCAAGACCAAGAGACCCAGTACTTC. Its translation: CASRRQTQDQETQYF.

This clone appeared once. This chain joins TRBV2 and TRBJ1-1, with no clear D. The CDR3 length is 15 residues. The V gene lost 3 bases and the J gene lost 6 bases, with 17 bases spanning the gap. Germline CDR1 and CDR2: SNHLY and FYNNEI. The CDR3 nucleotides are TGTGCCAGCAGTGAGTCCGGGAATTGGGTGGCTGAAGCTTTCTTT. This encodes CASSESGNWVAEAFF.

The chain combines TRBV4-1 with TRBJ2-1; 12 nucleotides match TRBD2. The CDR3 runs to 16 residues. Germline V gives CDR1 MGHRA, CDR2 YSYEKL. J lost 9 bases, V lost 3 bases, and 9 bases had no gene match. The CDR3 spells CASSHGLAGRLGEQFF. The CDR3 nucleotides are TGCGCCAGCAGCCACGGACTAGCGGGGCGCTTGGGTGAGCAGTTCTTC.

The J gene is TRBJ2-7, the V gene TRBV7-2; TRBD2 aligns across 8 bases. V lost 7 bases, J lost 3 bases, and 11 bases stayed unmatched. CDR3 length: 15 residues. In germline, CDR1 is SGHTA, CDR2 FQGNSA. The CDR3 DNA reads TGTGCCAGCACCCTTCGGGGGGGCCCTCACTACGAGCAGTACTTC. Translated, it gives CASTLRGGPHYEQYF.

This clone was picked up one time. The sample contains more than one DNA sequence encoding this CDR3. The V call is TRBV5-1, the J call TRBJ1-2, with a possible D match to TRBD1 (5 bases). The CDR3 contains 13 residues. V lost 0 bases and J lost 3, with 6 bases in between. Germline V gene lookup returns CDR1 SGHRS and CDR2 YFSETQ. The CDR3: CASSLVRDYGYTF. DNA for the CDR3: TGCGCCAGCAGCTTGGTCAGGGACTATGGCTACACCTTC.

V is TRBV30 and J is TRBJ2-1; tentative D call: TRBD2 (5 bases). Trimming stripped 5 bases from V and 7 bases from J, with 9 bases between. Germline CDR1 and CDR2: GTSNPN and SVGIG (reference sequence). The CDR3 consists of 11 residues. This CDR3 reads CAWVLENEQFF. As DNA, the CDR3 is TGTGCCTGGGTACTAGAAAATGAGCAGTTCTTC.

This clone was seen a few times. The CDR3 DNA is TGTGCCTGGAGTGTACTCAGGGTCGGCTATGGCTACACCTTC. It yields the protein CAWSVLRVGYGYTF. The chain recombines TRBV30 with TRBJ1-2; weak D call: TRBD1 (5 bases). Trimming removed 0 bases at V and 4 bases at J, with 12 bases between. CDR3 length: 14 residues. In germline, CDR1 is GTSNPN, CDR2 SVGIG (reference sequence).

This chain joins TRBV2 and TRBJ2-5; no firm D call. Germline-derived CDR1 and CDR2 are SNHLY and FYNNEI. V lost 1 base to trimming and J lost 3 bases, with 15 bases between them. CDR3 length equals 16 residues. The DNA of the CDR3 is TGTGCCAGCAGTGAAGGTGGTAGAGGTGAGGAAGAGACCCAGTACTTC. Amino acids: CASSEGGRGEEETQYF.

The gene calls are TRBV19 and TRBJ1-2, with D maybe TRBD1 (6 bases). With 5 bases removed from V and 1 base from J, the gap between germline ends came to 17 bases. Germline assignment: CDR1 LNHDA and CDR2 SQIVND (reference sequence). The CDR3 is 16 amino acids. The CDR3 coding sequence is TGTGCCAGTAGTTCTATTCTCACAGGGAATAACTATGGCTACACCTTC. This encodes CASSSILTGNNYGYTF. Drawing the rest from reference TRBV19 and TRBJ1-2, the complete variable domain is DGGITQSPKYLFRKEGQNVTLSCEQNLNHDAMYWYRQDPGQGLRLIYYSQIVNDFQKGDIAEGYSVSREKKESFPLTVTSAQKNPTAFYLCASSSILTGNNYGYTFGSGTRLTVV.

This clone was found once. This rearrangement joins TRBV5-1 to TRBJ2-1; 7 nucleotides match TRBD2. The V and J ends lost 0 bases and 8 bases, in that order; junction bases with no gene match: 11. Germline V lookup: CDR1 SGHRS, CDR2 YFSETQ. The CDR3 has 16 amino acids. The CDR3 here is CASSLAASGGGDEQFF. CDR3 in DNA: TGCGCCAGCAGCTTGGCTGCTAGCGGTGGCGGGGATGAGCAGTTCTTC. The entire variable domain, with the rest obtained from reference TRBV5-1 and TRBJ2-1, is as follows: KAGVTQTPRYLIKTRGQQVTLSCSPISGHRSVSWYQQTPGQGLQFLFEYFSETQRNKGNFPGRFSGRQFSNSRSEMNVSTLELGDSALYLCASSLAASGGGDEQFFGPGTRLTVL.

The CDR3 coding sequence is TGCGCCAGCAGCATACTAGCGGAGCCAAAATACAATGAGCAGTTCTTC. Its protein is CASSILAEPKYNEQFF. J is TRBJ2-1 and V is TRBV5-1; TRBD2 aligns across 8 bases. The CDR3 runs to 16 residues. Per germline, CDR1 SGHRS and CDR2 YFSETQ. V gave up 4 bases and J gave up 4 bases; unmatched junction bases: 10.

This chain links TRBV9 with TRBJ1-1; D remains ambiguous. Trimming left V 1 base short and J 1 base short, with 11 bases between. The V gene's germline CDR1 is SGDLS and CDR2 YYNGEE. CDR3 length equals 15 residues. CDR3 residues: CASSVSPEENTEAFF. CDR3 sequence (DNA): TGTGCCAGCAGCGTATCCCCCGAGGAGAACACTGAAGCTTTCTTT. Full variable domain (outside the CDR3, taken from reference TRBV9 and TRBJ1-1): DSGVTQTPKHLITATGQRVTLRCSPRSGDLSVYWYQQSLDQGLQFLIQYYNGEERAKGNILERFSAQQFPDLHSELNLSSLELGDSALYFCASSVSPEENTEAFFGQGTRLTVV.

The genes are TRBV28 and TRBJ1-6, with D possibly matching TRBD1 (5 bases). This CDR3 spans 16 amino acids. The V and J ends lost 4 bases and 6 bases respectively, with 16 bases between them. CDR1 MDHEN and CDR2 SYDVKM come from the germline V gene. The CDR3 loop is CASSSPPQGLNSPLHF. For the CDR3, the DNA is TGTGCCAGCAGTTCTCCCCCCCAGGGCCTTAATTCACCCCTCCACTTT.

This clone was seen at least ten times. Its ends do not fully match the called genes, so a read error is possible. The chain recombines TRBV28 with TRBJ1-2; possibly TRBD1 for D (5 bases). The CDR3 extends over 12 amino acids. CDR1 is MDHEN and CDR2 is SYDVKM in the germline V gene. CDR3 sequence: CASSLEQAAGEF. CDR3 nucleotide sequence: TGTGCCAGCAGTTTGGAACAGGCTGCCGGAGAGTTC.

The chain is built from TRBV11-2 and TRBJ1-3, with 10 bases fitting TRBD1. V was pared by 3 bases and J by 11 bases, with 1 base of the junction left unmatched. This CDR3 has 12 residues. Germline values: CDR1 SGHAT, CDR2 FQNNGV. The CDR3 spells CASSFDRGPIYF. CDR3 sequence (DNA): TGTGCCAGCAGCTTCGACAGGGGGCCCATATATTTT.

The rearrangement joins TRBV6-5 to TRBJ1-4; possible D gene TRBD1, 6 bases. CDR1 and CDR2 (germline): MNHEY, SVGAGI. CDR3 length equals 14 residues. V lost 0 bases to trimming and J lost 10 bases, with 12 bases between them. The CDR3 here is CASSYSGGVGKLFF. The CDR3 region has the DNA TGTGCCAGCAGTTACTCCGGGGGCGTGGGAAAACTGTTTTTT.

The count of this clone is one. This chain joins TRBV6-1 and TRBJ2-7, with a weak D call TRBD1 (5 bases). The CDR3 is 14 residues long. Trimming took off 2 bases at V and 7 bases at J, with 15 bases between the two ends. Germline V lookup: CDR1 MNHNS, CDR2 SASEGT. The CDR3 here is CASSEKGWEREQYF. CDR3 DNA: TGTGCCAGCAGTGAAAAGGGGTGGGAACGAGAGCAGTACTTC.

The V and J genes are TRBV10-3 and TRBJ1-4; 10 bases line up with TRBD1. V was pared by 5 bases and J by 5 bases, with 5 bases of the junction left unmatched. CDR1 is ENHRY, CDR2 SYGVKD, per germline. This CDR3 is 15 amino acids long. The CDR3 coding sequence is TGTGCCATCAGTCCCAGGGGACAGGGGAATGAAAAACTGTTTTTT. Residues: CAISPRGQGNEKLFF.

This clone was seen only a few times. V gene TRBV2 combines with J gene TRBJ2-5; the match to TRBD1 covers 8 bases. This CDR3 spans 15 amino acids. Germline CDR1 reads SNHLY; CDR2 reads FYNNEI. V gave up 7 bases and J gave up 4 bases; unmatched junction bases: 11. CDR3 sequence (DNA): TGTGCCAGCACGTCCGGGACAGGTGGAGGAGAGACCCAGTACTTC. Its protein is CASTSGTGGGETQYF.

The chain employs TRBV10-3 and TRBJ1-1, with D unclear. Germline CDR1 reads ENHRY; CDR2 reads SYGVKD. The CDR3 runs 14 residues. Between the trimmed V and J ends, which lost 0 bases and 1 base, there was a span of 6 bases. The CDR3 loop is CAISESKGNTEAFF. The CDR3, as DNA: TGTGCCATCAGTGAGTCGAAAGGGAACACTGAAGCTTTCTTT.

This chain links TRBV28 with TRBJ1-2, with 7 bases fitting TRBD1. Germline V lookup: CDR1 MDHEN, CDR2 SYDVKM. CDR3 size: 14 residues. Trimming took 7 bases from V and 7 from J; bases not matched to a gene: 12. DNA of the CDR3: TGTGCCAGCACCCGAGACAGGGTTAGAAGTGGCTACACCTTC. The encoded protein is CASTRDRVRSGYTF.

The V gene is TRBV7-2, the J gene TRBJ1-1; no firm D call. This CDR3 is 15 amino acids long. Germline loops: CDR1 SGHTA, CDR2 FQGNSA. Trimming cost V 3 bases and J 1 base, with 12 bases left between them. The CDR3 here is CASSFAGPKNTEAFF. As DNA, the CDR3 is TGTGCCAGCAGCTTCGCGGGTCCTAAGAACACTGAAGCTTTCTTT.